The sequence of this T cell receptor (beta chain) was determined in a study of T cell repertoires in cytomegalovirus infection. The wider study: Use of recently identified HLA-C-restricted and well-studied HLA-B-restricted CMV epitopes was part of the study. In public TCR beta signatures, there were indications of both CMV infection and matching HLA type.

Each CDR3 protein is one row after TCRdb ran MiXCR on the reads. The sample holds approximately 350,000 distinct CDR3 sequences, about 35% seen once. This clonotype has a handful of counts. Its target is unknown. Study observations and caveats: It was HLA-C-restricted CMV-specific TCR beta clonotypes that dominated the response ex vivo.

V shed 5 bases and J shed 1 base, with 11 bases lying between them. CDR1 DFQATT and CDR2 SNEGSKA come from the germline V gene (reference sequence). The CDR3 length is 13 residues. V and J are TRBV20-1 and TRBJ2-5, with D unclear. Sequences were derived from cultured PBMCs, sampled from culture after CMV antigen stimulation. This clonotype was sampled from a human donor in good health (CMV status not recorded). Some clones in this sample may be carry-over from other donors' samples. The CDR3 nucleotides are TGCAGTGCTGTACCTCGGGCCCAAGAGACCCAGTACTTC. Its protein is CSAVPRAQETQYF.